The 20 T cell receptor beta chains reported below all come from one sample, sequenced in a study of OX40 agonist ivuxolimab in advanced cancers. Clones were read by immunoSEQ multiplex PCR, and TCRdb kept only the in-frame ones, dropping some. The sample records some 69,000 clones, nearly 90% being singletons. The sample was CD4+ or CD8+ T cells sorted from blood, taken in a trial of the OX40 agonist ivuxolimab. Receptors were obtained from an adult with an advanced solid tumor such as melanoma, head and neck, liver or kidney cancer.

The genes are TRBV2 and TRBJ1-5; TRBD1 matches 7 bases. The V gene's germline CDR1 is SNHLY and CDR2 FYNNEI. The CDR3 has 15 amino acids. With 8 bases clipped from V and 4 bases from J, the junction kept 11 bases outside the gene matches. Here the CDR3 DNA reads TGTGCCAGCGGAACGGGACAGATCTCAAATCAGCCCCAGCATTTT. This translates into CASGTGQISNQPQHF.

The rearrangement joins TRBV5-1 to TRBJ2-1, with D possibly TRBD1 on 7 matching bases. This CDR3 has 14 amino acids. The V gene lost 4 bases and the J gene lost 4 bases, with 12 bases spanning the gap. Germline CDR1 SGHRS, CDR2 YFSETQ. CDR3: CASSAGQTYNEQFF. The CDR3 nucleotides are TGCGCCAGCAGCGCGGGACAGACTTACAATGAGCAGTTCTTC.

This clone was observed a few times. The V and J genes are TRBV7-9 and TRBJ2-6; TRBD1 might be the D (6 bases). The CDR3 spans 15 residues. Deletions cut 7 bases from V and 4 bases from J, with 14 bases between. Germline V gene sequence: CDR1 SEHNR, CDR2 FQNEAQ (reference sequence). DNA of the CDR3: TGTGCCAGCACCTGGGGGCAGGCGGGGGCCAACGTCCTGACTTTC. This gives the protein CASTWGQAGANVLTF.

This sequence joins TRBV6-6 and TRBJ1-6; D unclear. V dropped 0 bases and J dropped 10 bases, with 7 bases sitting between them. The CDR3 totals 13 residues. The V gene's germline CDR1 is MNHNY and CDR2 SVGAGI (reference sequence). For the CDR3, the DNA is TGTGCCAGCAGTTACTCGGCCAAATCACCCCTCCACTTT. Translating it yields CASSYSAKSPLHF.

V is TRBV20-1 and J is TRBJ2-5; D gene uncertain. The V gene lost 3 bases and the J gene lost 2 bases, with 4 bases spanning the gap. In germline, CDR1 is DFQATT, CDR2 SNEGSKA (reference sequence). The CDR3 covers 11 residues. The CDR3 region has the DNA TGCAGTGCTAGCCAGCAAGAGACCCAGTACTTC. Translation gives CSASQQETQYF.

This clone was counted between two and nine times. The chain recombines TRBV5-1 with TRBJ2-1, with 10 bases lining up with TRBD2. The CDR3 is 15 amino acids. Trimming removed 0 bases from V and 9 bases from J; junction bases left unmatched: 6. The germline V gene has CDR1 SGHRS and CDR2 YFSETQ. CDR3 DNA: TGCGCCAGCAGCTTGGCTCTAGCGGGAGTTAGTGAGCAGTTCTTC. This gives the protein CASSLALAGVSEQFF.

The V call is TRBV6-6, the J call TRBJ2-7; 10 bases are a match to TRBD1. The ends lost 2 bases at V and 5 bases at J; junction bases unmatched: 3. The germline V gene has CDR1 MNHNY and CDR2 SVGAGI (reference sequence). The CDR3 is made up of 14 amino acids. The CDR3 DNA reads TGTGCCAGCAGTTACGAGGGACAGGGGAACGAGCAGTACTTC. It specifies CASSYEGQGNEQYF.

The V gene is TRBV27, the J gene TRBJ1-2, with a weak D call TRBD1 (5 bases). V gave up 6 bases and J gave up 4 bases, with 18 bases separating them. CDR3 length: 15 residues. The V gene's germline CDR1 is MNHEY and CDR2 SMNVEV (reference sequence). Written as DNA, the CDR3 is TGTGCCAGCAGCTGGGGCGGGGGAGTGAGCTATGGCTACACCTTC. Residues: CASSWGGGVSYGYTF.

The chain has TRBV5-1 and TRBJ2-7, with D unclear. This CDR3 contains 12 residues. The V end lost 2 bases, the J end lost 4 bases, and 7 bases lay between the germline ends. Germline CDR1 reads SGHRS; CDR2 reads YFSETQ. CDR3 DNA sequence: TGCGCCAGCAGCTTAGACCGATACGAGCAGTACTTC. It yields the protein CASSLDRYEQYF.

The rearrangement links TRBV7-8 to TRBJ2-2; D is possibly TRBD2 (7 bases). From germline, CDR1 is SGHVS and CDR2 FQNEAQ. The V and J ends lost 3 bases and 6 bases respectively, with 11 bases between them. This CDR3 has 14 residues. CDR3 residues: CASSLDGGPGELFF. CDR3 coding DNA: TGTGCCAGCAGCTTGGACGGGGGGCCCGGGGAGCTGTTTTTT.

The chain combines TRBV18 with TRBJ2-2, with D hard to call. CDR3 length: 16 residues. CDR1 and CDR2 (germline): KGHSH, LQKENI. V was clipped by 0 bases and J by 1 base, with 9 bases between them. The CDR3, as DNA: TGTGCCAGCTCACCACCTGTCATTAAGAACACCGGGGAGCTGTTTTTT. Protein: CASSPPVIKNTGELFF.

The chain recombines TRBV5-1 with TRBJ2-1; 7 nucleotides line up with TRBD1. Germline-derived CDR1 and CDR2 are SGHRS and YFSETQ. V shed 4 bases, J shed 0 bases, and the junction held 4 bases outside the gene matches. The CDR3 length is 15 residues. The CDR3 DNA reads as TGCGCCAGCAGCCCCGGGACAGTCTCCTACAATGAGCAGTTCTTC. Translation gives CASSPGTVSYNEQFF. Using reference TRBV5-1 and TRBJ2-1 for the parts outside the CDR3, the full variable domain is KAGVTQTPRYLIKTRGQQVTLSCSPISGHRSVSWYQQTPGQGLQFLFEYFSETQRNKGNFPGRFSGRQFSNSRSEMNVSTLELGDSALYLCASSPGTVSYNEQFFGPGTRLTVL.

The chain combines TRBV28 with TRBJ2-7; D call uncertain. The V gene lost 6 bases and the J gene lost 5 bases, with 14 bases spanning the gap. Looked up from germline, CDR1 is MDHEN and CDR2 is SYDVKM. The CDR3 is 13 residues long. CDR3 nucleotides: TGTGCCAGCAGAGACCAGGCCCGGGACGAGCAGTACTTC. Amino acids: CASRDQARDEQYF.

The gene calls are TRBV2 and TRBJ1-1; 7 bases match TRBD1. CDR1 and CDR2 (germline): SNHLY, FYNNEI. CDR3 length: 13 amino acids. J was trimmed by 2 bases and V by 6 bases; bases with no gene match: 3. CDR3 DNA sequence: TGTGCCAGCAGGCGACAGGGAAACACTGAAGCTTTCTTT. Protein product: CASRRQGNTEAFF.

This chain uses TRBV27 with TRBJ2-3; D is perhaps TRBD1 or TRBD2 (5 bases each). Germline lookup yields CDR1 MNHEY and CDR2 SMNVEV (reference sequence). This CDR3 has 15 amino acids. V was cut by 7 bases and J by 7 bases, with 21 bases left in between. The CDR3 reads CASTEFGLGTHTQYF. The CDR3 bases are TGTGCCAGCACCGAATTTGGCCTAGGGACGCATACGCAGTATTTT.

The J gene is TRBJ2-2, the V gene TRBV7-9, with 11 bases that match TRBD1. V trimming: 7 bases; J trimming: 3 bases; junction bases outside the gene matches: 4. The germline V gene has CDR1 SEHNR and CDR2 FQNEAQ (reference sequence). The CDR3 covers 15 residues. CDR3 nucleotides: TGTGCCAGCACCCAGGACAGGGGGCACACCGGGGAGCTGTTTTTT. Translated, it gives CASTQDRGHTGELFF.

V gene TRBV7-2 combines with J gene TRBJ2-1, with a possible D match to TRBD2 (6 bases). Per the germline V gene, CDR1 is SGHTA and CDR2 is FQGNSA. The CDR3 has 17 residues. The germline V and J ends were trimmed by 4 bases and 7 bases, with 23 bases remaining between them. CDR3 residues: CASSSRPGGIYRNEQFF. As DNA, the CDR3 is TGTGCCAGCAGCTCGCGACCTGGCGGGATCTACAGGAATGAGCAGTTCTTC. The complete variable domain, with remaining parts taken from reference TRBV7-2 and TRBJ2-1, reads GAGVSQSPSNKVTEKGKDVELRCDPISGHTALYWYRQSLGQGLEFLIYFQGNSAPDKSGLPSDRFSAERTGGSVSTLTIQRTQQEDSAVYLCASSSRPGGIYRNEQFFGPGTRLTVL.

The chain employs TRBV21-1 and TRBJ2-3; TRBD2, the D gene given by the table, was not confirmed from the DNA. TRBV21-1 constitutes a pseudogene. There are 17 residues in the CDR3. The CDR3 reads CASSSNEFGTEGDTQYF. The CDR3 DNA follows: TGTGCCAGCAGCAGCAACGAATTTGGGACTGAGGGCGATACGCAGTATTTT.

The J gene is TRBJ1-5, the V gene TRBV11-3; D not certain. Trimming took 1 base from V and 2 from J, leaving 21 bases between them. CDR1 and CDR2 from the germline V gene are SGHNT and YENEEA. The CDR3 runs 19 residues. Written as DNA, the CDR3 is TGTGCCAGCAGCTTAGTCGACCGCCGCCCCATGGAGTGCAATCAGCCCCAGCATTTT. It is translated as CASSLVDRRPMECNQPQHF.

The chain couples TRBV18 to TRBJ2-4; 7 bases agree with TRBD1. V trimming: 3 bases; J trimming: 3 bases; junction bases outside the gene matches: 8. This CDR3 has 16 amino acids. Germline CDR1 is KGHSH and CDR2 is LQKENI. The CDR3 region has the DNA TGTGCCAGCTCACCCGACGACAGGGCTTTCAAAAACATTCAGTACTTC. Its translation: CASSPDDRAFKNIQYF.